Shown below are 3 T cell receptor beta chains from a single sample sequenced in a study of shared clonotypes between healthy human individuals. CD45RO-negative, CCR7-selected cells formed the naive CD8 fraction, which excluded terminally differentiated effector memory CD45RA+ cells. Profiling relied on immunoSEQ multiplex PCR, and the TCRdb table lists in-frame clones only, not all of them. The data show about 870,000 clones, nearly 95% seen once. Sample: naive CD8+ T cells sorted from blood. All receptors come from a man aged 25 to 40 in good health.

The rearrangement links TRBV15 to TRBJ1-2; 8 bases fit TRBD1. Trimming cost V 0 bases and J 6 bases; bases outside gene matches: 6. CDR3 length equals 15 residues. CDR1 and CDR2 from the germline V gene are LNHNV and YYDKDF (reference sequence). The CDR3 reads CATSREAQGADGYTF. Here the CDR3 DNA reads TGTGCCACCAGCAGAGAGGCGCAGGGGGCCGATGGCTACACCTTC.

The chain uses TRBV6-5 and TRBJ1-4; 9 positions match TRBD1. The V gene's germline CDR1 is MNHEY and CDR2 SVGAGI. Losses at the gene ends were 2 bases for V and 6 bases for J; bases not matched to a gene: 4. This CDR3 region has 15 residues. DNA for the CDR3: TGTGCCAGCAGTTACACGACAGGGGGGGATGAAAAACTGTTTTTT. Amino acid sequence: CASSYTTGGDEKLFF.

In this sample, this clone turned up once. The V call is TRBV4-2, the J call TRBJ1-5, with D uncertain. Trimming pared 2 bases from V and 3 bases from J, leaving 8 bases between. From germline, CDR1 is LGHNA and CDR2 YNFKEQ. CDR3 length: 14 residues. CDR3 nucleotide sequence: TGTGCCAGCAGCCAATACATGGACAATCAGCCCCAGCATTTT. The encoded protein is CASSQYMDNQPQHF.